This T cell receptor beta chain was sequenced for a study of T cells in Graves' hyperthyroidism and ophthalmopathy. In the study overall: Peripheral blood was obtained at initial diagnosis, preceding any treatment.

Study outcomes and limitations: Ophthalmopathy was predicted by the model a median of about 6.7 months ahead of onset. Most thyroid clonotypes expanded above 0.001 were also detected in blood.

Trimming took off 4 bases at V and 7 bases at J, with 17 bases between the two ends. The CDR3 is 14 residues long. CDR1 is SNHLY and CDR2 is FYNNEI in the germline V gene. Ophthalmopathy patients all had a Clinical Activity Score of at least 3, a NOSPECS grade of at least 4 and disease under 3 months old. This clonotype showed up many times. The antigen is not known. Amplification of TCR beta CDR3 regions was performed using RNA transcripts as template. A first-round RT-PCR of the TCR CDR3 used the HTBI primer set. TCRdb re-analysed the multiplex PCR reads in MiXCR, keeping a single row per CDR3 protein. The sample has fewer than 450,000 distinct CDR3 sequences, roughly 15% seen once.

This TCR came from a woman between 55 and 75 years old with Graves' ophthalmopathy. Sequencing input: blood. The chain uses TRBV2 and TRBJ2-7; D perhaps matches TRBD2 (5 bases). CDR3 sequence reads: CASSVGSSGGEQYF. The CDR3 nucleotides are TGTGCCAGCAGTGTTGGGTCTTCGGGCGGGGAGCAGTACTTC.